These T cell receptor beta chains were read from a single sample in a study of response to subunit inactivated influenza vaccine. Each CDR3 protein is one row after TCRdb ran MiXCR on the RT-PCR reads. The top ten clones hold 8.5% to 14% of a sample with 450,000 to 700,000 distinct CDR3 sequences, approximately 14% of them seen once. The sample consisted of PBMCs from blood, taken roughly 13 days after vaccination. These TCRs come from a man aged 50 or older who received an inactivated influenza vaccine. CDR3s include the opening cysteine and the closing phenylalanine or tryptophan. A D gene is named only where the DNA matches it firmly. Size is stated for part of the rows, as once, few or many counts, or as a class when the clone is expanded.

>few|TRBV12-3/TRBV12-4|NA|TRBJ1-5
CASSPSGGQPQHF
TGTGCCAGCAGTCCTTCCGGGGGTCAGCCCCAGCATTTT
>few|TRBV29-1|NA|TRBJ2-1
CSVGVRSHNEQFF
TGCAGCGTTGGGGTGCGGAGCCACAATGAGCAGTTCTTC
>few|TRBV6-2/TRBV6-3|NA|TRBJ1-2
CASSYSHVRAYGYTF
TGTGCCAGCAGTTACTCCCACGTCAGGGCCTATGGCTACACCTTC
>many|TRBV12-3/TRBV12-4|NA|TRBJ2-2
CASSLGSRTGELFF
TGTGCCAGCAGTTTAGGGTCTCGCACCGGGGAGCTGTTTTTT
>few|TRBV7-2|NA|TRBJ1-3
CASSLVAASGNTIYF
TGTGCCAGCAGCCTAGTTGCAGCTTCTGGAAACACCATATATTTT
>few|TRBV10-3|TRBD1|TRBJ2-7
CAISESGKDRGYEQYF
TGTGCCATCAGTGAGTCAGGGAAGGACAGGGGCTACGAGCAGTACTTC
>NA|TRBV20-1|TRBD2|TRBJ2-3
CSARDNLAESTDTQYF
TGCAGTGCTAGAGATAATCTAGCGGAGAGCACAGATACGCAGTATTTT
>few|TRBV18|NA|TRBJ2-7
CASSSGGSMEQYF
TGTGCCAGCTCATCTGGGGGCTCCATGGAGCAGTACTTC
>many|TRBV5-5|NA|TRBJ2-4
CASSLQGSGAKNIQYF
TGTGCCAGCAGCTTGCAAGGGAGTGGGGCCAAAAACATTCAGTACTTC
>NA|TRBV14|NA|TRBJ2-3
CASSPWTYHTDTQYF
TGTGCCAGCAGCCCCTGGACTTATCACACAGATACGCAGTATTTT
>NA|TRBV19|NA|TRBJ1-1
CASSIDLKSEAFF
TGTGCCAGTAGTATAGACCTCAAAAGTGAAGCTTTCTTT
>many|TRBV7-8|TRBD2|TRBJ2-1
CASSRGLAADYNEQFF
TGTGCCAGCAGCAGAGGACTAGCGGCCGATTACAATGAGCAGTTCTTC
>NA|TRBV4-2|TRBD2|TRBJ2-2
CASSQSGTNTGELFF
TGTGCCAGCAGCCAGAGCGGGACGAACACCGGGGAGCTGTTTTTT
>NA|TRBV7-8|NA|TRBJ2-7
CASSLGFQGELYEQYF
TGTGCCAGCAGCTTAGGGTTTCAAGGGGAACTCTACGAGCAGTACTTC
>NA|TRBV5-5|NA|TRBJ2-2
CASSLSGSINTGELFF
TGTGCCAGCAGCTTGTCAGGGTCTATAAATACCGGGGAGCTGTTTTTT
>NA|TRBV5-1|TRBD1|TRBJ1-2
CASNLAGQGHGYTF
TGCGCCAGCAACCTTGCGGGACAGGGCCATGGCTACACCTTC
>few|TRBV12-3/TRBV12-4|TRBD2|TRBJ2-1
CASNSWAGAYNEQFF
TGTGCCAGCAACTCCTGGGCGGGGGCCTACAATGAGCAGTTCTTC
>NA|TRBV5-1|TRBD1|TRBJ1-1
CASMGQMNTEAFF
TGCGCCAGCATGGGACAGATGAACACTGAAGCTTTCTTT
>NA|TRBV11-2|NA|TRBJ2-7
CAVGRVGLGSYEQYF
TGTGCCGTCGGCAGGGTTGGACTTGGCTCCTACGAGCAGTACTTC
>NA|TRBV12-3/TRBV12-4|TRBD1|TRBJ2-1
CASSPLPGQGSDGWEQFF
TGTGCCAGCAGTCCCCTCCCGGGACAGGGTTCCGATGGGTGGGAGCAGTTCTTC
>NA|TRBV6-2/TRBV6-3|NA|TRBJ1-6
CASSYRGTYNSPLHF
TGTGCCAGCAGTTACAGGGGTACCTATAATTCACCCCTCCACTTT
>many|TRBV7-2|TRBD1|TRBJ2-7
CASSLGTGGFYEQYF
TGTGCCAGCAGCTTGGGGACAGGGGGCTTCTACGAGCAGTACTTC
>many|TRBV27|TRBD2|TRBJ2-3
CASSSGLVTDTQYF
TGTGCCAGCAGTTCGGGACTAGTCACAGATACGCAGTATTTT